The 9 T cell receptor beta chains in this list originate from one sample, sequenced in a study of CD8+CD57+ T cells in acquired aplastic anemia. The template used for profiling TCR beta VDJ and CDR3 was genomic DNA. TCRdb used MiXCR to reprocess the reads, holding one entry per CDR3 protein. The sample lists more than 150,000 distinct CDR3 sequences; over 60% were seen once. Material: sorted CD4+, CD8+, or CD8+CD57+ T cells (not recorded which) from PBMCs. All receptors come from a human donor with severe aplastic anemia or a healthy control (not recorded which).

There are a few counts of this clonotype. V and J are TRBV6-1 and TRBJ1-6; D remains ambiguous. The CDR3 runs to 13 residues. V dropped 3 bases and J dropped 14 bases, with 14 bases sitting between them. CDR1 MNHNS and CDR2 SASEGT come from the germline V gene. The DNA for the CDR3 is TGTGCCAGCAGTGATCAGGCTTACCTAGCCCTCCACTTT. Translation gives CASSDQAYLALHF.

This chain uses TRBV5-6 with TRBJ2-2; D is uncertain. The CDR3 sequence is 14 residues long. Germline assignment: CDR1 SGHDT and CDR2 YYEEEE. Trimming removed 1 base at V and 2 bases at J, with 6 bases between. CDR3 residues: CASSLTRNTGELFF. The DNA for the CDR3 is TGTGCCAGCAGCTTGACCCGTAACACCGGGGAGCTGTTTTTT.

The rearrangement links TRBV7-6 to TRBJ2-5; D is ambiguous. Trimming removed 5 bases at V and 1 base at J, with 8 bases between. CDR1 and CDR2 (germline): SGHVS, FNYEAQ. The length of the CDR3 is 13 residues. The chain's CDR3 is CASSEAFQETQYF. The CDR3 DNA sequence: TGTGCCAGCAGCGAGGCATTCCAAGAGACCCAGTACTTC. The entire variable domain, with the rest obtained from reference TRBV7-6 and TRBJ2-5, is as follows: GAGVSQSPRYKVTKRGQDVALRCDPISGHVSLYWYRQALGQGPEFLTYFNYEAQQDKSGLPNDRFSAERPEGSISTLTIQRTEQRDSAMYRCASSEAFQETQYFGPGTRLLVL.

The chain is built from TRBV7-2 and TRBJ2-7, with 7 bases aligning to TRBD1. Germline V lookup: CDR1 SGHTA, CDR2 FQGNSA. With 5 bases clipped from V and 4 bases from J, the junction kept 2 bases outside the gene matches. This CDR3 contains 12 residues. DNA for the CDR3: TGTGCCAGCAGCAGGGACAGATACGAGCAGTACTTC. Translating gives CASSRDRYEQYF. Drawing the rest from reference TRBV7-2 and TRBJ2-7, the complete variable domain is GAGVSQSPSNKVTEKGKDVELRCDPISGHTALYWYRQSLGQGLEFLIYFQGNSAPDKSGLPSDRFSAERTGGSVSTLTIQRTQQEDSAVYLCASSRDRYEQYFGPGTRLTVT.

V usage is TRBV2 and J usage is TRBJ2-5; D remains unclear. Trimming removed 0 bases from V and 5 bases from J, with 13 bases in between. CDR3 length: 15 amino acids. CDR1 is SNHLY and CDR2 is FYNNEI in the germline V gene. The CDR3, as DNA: TGTGCCAGCAGTGAAGCCCACGAGTCGGCCGAGACCCAGTACTTC. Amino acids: CASSEAHESAETQYF.

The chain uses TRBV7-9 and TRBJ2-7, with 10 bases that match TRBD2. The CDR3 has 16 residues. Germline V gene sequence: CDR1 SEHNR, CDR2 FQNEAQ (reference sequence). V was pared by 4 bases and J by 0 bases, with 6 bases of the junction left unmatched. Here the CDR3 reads CASSSPGLAISYEQYF. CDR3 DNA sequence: TGTGCCAGCAGCTCACCGGGACTAGCGATCTCCTACGAGCAGTACTTC.

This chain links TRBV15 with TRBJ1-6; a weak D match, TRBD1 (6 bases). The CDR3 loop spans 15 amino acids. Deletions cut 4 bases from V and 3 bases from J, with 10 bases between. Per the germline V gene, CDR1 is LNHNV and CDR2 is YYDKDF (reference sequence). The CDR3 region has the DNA TGTGCCACCAGCACCCCGGGACACTATAATTCACCCCTCCACTTT. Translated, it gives CATSTPGHYNSPLHF.

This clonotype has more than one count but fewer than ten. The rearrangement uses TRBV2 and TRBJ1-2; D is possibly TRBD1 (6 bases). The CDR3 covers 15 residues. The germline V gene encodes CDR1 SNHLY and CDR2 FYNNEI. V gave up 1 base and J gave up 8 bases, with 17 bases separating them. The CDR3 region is CASSEGAGTRWGYTF. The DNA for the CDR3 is TGTGCCAGCAGTGAAGGGGCCGGGACACGGTGGGGCTACACCTTC.

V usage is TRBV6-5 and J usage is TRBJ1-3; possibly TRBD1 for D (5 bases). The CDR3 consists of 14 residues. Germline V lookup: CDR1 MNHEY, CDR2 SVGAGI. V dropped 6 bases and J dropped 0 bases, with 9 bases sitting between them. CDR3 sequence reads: CASSSGSSGNTIYF. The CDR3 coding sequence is TGTGCCAGCAGCTCAGGGAGCTCTGGAAACACCATATATTTT.